The clone carrying this T cell receptor beta chain was found a few times. Antigen specificity is unknown. The data belong to a study of cytomegalovirus exposure and HLA in healthy donors. Across the study: Counted in an early data release were about 85 million unique TCRs from HLA-typed donors.

Researchers ran the PCR with 60 Vbeta and 13 Jbeta primers. Some clones are missing from TCRdb's copy, which holds only in-frame ones; the method was immunoSEQ multiplex PCR. The repertoire holds roughly 220,000 clones, with 70% as singletons. Findings and limits, study-wide: Under in vitro conditions, a few CMV-associated chains were confirmed as specific for CMV antigens. Most TCR beta V segments were productive about 87% or about 30% of the time in an earlier analysis.

Sample: PBMCs. This sequence was found in a man aged 35-49 years in good health and CMV-seropositive.

CDR3 sequence reads: CASSQGFTYEQYF. DNA for the CDR3: TGTGCCAGCAGCCAGGGCTTTACCTACGAGCAGTACTTC. This chain uses TRBV14 with TRBJ2-7; D is ambiguous. CDR3 length: 13 residues. Per the germline V gene, CDR1 is SGHDN and CDR2 is FVKESK. The V gene lost 3 bases and the J gene lost 2 bases, with 8 bases spanning the gap.